This TCR beta chain is drawn from a study of patients and donors after allogeneic stem cell transplantation. Between the trimmed V and J ends, which lost 2 bases and 7 bases, there was a span of 12 bases. Germline V gene data show CDR1 as MGHRA and CDR2 as YSYEKL. This CDR3 is built from 15 residues. MiXCR, run by TCRdb on the RT-PCR reads, gives a single entry per CDR3 protein. The table shows 800,000 to 1,000,000 distinct CDR3 sequences, with more than 15% occurring only once. Sequenced material: blood, either unsorted or a sorted T cell fraction (not recorded which). The J gene is TRBJ1-6, the V gene TRBV4-1, with a tentative D call TRBD1 (5 bases). This receptor was taken from a human donor who was either an allogeneic HSCT recipient or a stem cell or donor lymphocyte infusion donor (not recorded which). It is not recorded whose cells these are; they may come from a transplant donor. CDR3 residues: CASSQFAGPNSPLHF. The CDR3 DNA reads as TGCGCCAGCAGCCAATTTGCAGGGCCCAATTCACCCCTCCACTTT.